This T cell receptor (beta chain) was identified during a study of blood T cell repertoires in COVID-19. TCRdb's copy holds only in-frame clones and misses some; the assay was immunoSEQ multiplex PCR. The top ten clones hold 3.5% to 5.5% of a sample with roughly 250,000 clones, roughly 88% of them seen once. With 8 bases clipped from V and 2 bases from J, the junction kept 4 bases outside the gene matches. The CDR3 contains 12 residues. Germline CDR1 reads SQVTM; CDR2 reads ANQGSEA. The receptor was derived from a woman aged 30 to 39 who had recovered from COVID-19. What was sequenced was PBMCs or T cells enriched from blood (not recorded which). This rearrangement joins TRBV29-1 to TRBJ2-5; 8 nucleotides match TRBD1. CDR3 DNA sequence: TGCAGCTTTGGACAGGGACAAGAGACCCAGTACTTC. Protein sequence: CSFGQGQETQYF.